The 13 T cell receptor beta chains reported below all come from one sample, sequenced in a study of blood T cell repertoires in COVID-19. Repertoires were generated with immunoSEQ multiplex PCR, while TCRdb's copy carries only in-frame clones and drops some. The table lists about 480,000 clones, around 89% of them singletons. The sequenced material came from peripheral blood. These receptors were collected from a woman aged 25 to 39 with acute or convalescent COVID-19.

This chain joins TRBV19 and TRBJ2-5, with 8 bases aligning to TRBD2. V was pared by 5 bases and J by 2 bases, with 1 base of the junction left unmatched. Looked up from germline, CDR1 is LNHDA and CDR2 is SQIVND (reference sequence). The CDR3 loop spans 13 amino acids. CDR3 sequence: CASSSSGQETQYF. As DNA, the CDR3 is TGTGCCAGTAGTTCTAGCGGGCAAGAGACCCAGTACTTC.

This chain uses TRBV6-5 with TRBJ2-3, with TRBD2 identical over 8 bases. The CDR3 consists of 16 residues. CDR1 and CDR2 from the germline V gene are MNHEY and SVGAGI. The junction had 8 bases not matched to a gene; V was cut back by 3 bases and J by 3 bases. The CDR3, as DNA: TGTGCCAGCAGTTATGGGAAGCGGGGGCCGACAGATACGCAGTATTTT. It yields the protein CASSYGKRGPTDTQYF.

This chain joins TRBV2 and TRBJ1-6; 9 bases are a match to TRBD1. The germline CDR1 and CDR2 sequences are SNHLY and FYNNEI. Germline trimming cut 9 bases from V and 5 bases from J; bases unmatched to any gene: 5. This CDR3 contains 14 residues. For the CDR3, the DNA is TGTGCCAGTAAGGGACAGGGTAATAATTCACCCCTCCACTTT. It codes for CASKGQGNNSPLHF.

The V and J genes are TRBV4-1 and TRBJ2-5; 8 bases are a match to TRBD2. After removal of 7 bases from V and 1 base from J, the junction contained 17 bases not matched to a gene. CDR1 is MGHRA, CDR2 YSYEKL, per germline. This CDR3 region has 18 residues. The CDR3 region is CASNHLYGERGIQETQYF. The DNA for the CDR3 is TGCGCCAGCAACCACCTTTATGGCGAGCGGGGGATCCAAGAGACCCAGTACTTC.

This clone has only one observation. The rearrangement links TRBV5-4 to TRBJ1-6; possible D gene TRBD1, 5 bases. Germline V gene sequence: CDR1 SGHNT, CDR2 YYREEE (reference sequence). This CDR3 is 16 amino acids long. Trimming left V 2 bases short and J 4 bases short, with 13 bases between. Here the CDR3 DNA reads TGTGCCAGCAGCTTACAGCAGGGATCTTATAATTCACCCCTCCACTTT. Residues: CASSLQQGSYNSPLHF. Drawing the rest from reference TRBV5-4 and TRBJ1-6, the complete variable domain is ETGVTQSPTHLIKTRGQQVTLRCSSQSGHNTVSWYQQALGQGPQFIFQYYREEENGRGNFPPRFSGLQFPNYSSELNVNALELDDSALYLCASSLQQGSYNSPLHFGNGTRLTVT.

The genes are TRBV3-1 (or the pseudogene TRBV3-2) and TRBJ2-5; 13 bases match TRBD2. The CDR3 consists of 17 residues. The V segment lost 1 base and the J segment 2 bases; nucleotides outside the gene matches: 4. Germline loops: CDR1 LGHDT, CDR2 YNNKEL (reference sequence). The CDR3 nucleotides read TGTGCCAGCAGCCAAGCCCGACTAGCGGGGGGACAAGAGACCCAGTACTTC. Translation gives CASSQARLAGGQETQYF.

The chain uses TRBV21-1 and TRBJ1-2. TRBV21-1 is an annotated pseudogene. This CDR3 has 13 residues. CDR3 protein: CASSKGSVYGYTF. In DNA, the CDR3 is TGTGCCAGCAGCAAAGGCAGCGTCTATGGCTACACCTTC.

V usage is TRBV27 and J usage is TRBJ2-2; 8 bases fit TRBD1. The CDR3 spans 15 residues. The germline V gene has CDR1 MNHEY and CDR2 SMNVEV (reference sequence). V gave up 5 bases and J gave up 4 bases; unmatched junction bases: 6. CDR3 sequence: CASSPQGAPTGELFF. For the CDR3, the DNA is TGTGCCAGCAGTCCGCAGGGGGCGCCCACCGGGGAGCTGTTTTTT.

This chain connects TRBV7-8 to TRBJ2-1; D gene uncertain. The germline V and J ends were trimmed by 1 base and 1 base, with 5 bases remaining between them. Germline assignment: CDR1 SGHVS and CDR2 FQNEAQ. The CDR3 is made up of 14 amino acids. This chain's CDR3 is CASSLGGSYNEQFF. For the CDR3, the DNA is TGTGCCAGCAGCTTAGGCGGTTCCTACAATGAGCAGTTCTTC.

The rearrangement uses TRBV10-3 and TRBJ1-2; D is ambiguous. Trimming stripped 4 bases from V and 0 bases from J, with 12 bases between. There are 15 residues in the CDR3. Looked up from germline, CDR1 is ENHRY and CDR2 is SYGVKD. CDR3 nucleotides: TGTGCCATCAGTGTTGAGACATCATCTAACTATGGCTACACCTTC. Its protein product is CAISVETSSNYGYTF.

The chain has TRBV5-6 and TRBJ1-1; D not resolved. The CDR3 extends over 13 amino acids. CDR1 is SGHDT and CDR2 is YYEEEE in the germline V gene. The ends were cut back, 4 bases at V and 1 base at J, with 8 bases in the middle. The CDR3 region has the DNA TGTGCCAGCAGCCCGACACGGAACACTGAAGCTTTCTTT. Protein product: CASSPTRNTEAFF.

The CDR3 coding sequence is TGTGCCAGCAGCTTAATCCTGGACAGATCGTTCTCTGGGGCCAACGTCCTGACTTTC. The encoded protein is CASSLILDRSFSGANVLTF. The V call is TRBV5-6, the J call TRBJ2-6, with TRBD1 as a possible D gene (6 bases). Germline loops: CDR1 SGHDT, CDR2 YYEEEE. This CDR3 comprises 19 residues. Trimming shortened V by 2 bases and J by 0 bases, and 18 bases separated the two germline ends.

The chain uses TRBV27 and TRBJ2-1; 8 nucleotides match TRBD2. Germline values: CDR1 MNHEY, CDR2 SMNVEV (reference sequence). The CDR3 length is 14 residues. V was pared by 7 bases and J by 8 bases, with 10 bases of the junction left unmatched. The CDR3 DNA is TGTGCCAGCAAAACGGGGGGGCCTTGGGATGAGCAGTTCTTC. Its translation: CASKTGGPWDEQFF.